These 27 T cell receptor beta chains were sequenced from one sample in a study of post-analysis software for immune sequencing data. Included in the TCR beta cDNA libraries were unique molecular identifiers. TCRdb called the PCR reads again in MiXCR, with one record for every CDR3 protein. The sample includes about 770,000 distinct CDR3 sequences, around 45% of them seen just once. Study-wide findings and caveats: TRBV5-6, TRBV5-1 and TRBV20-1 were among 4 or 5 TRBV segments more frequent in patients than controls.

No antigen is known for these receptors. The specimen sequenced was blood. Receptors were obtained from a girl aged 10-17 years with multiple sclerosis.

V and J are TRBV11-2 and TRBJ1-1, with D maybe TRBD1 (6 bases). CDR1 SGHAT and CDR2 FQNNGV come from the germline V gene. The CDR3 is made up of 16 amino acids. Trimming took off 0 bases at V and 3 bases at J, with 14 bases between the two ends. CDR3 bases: TGTGCCAGCAGCTTAGAGCCGGGGGCATGGGACACTGAAGCTTTCTTT. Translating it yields CASSLEPGAWDTEAFF.

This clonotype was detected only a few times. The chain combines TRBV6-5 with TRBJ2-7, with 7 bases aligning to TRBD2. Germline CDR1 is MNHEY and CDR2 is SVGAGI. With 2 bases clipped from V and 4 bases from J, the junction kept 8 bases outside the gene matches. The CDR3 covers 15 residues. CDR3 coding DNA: TGTGCCAGCAGTTACGGGGGAGGGCAGTTTTACGAGCAGTACTTC. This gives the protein CASSYGGGQFYEQYF.

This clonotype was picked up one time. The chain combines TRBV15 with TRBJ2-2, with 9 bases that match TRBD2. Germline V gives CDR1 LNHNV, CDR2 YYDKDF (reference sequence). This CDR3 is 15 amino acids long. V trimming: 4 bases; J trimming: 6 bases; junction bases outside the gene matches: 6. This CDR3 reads CATSIRREGAGELFF. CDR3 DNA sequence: TGTGCCACCAGCATTCGGCGGGAGGGGGCCGGGGAGCTGTTTTTT.

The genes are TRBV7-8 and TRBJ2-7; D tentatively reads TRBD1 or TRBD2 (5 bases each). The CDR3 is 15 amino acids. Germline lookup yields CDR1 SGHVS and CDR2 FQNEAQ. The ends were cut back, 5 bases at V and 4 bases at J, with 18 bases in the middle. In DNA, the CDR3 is TGTGCCAGCAGCAAAGGAGGTAGGGGATCATACGAGCAGTACTTC. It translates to CASSKGGRGSYEQYF.

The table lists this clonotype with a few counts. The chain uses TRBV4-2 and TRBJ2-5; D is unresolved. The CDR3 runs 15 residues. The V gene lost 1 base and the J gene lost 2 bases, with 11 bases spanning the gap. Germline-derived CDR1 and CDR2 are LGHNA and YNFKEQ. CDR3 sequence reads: CASSQVIARQETQYF. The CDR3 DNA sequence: TGTGCCAGCAGCCAAGTTATCGCCAGGCAAGAGACCCAGTACTTC.

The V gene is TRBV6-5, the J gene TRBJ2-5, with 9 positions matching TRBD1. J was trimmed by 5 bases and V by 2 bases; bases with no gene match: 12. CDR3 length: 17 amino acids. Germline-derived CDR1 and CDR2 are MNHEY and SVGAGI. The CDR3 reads CASSYAGTGITGETQYF. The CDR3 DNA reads TGTGCCAGCAGTTACGCCGGGACAGGGATTACCGGGGAGACCCAGTACTTC.

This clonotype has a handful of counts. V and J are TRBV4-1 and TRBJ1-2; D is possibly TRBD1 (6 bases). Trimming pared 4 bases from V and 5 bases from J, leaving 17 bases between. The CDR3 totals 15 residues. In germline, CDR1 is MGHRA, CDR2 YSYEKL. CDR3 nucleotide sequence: TGCGCCAGCAGCCTAGACGGACAGCCTCGTTATGGCTACACCTTC. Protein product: CASSLDGQPRYGYTF.

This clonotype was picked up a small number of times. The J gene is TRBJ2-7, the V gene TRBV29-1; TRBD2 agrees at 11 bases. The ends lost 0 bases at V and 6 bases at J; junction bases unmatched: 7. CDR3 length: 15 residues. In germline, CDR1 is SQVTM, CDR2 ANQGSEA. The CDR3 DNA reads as TGCAGCGTTGAAGATTCCGAGCTAGCGGGAGGCGAGCAGTACTTC. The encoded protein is CSVEDSELAGGEQYF.

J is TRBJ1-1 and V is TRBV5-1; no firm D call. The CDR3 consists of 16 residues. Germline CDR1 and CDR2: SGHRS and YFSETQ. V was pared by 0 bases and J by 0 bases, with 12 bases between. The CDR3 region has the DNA TGCGCCAGCAGCTTGGGAATCGGCCAGTTGAACACTGAAGCTTTCTTT. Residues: CASSLGIGQLNTEAFF.

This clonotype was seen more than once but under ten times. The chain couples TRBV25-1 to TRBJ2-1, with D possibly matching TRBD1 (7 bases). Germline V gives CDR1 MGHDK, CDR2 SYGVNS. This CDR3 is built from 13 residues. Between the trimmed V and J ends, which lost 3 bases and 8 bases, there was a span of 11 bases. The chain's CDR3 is CASSDLRGDEQFF. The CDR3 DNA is TGTGCCAGCAGTGATCTCAGGGGGGATGAGCAGTTCTTC.

The chain's CDR3 is CASSLTSRQTTQYF. The CDR3 DNA reads TGTGCCAGCAGCTTAACGTCTCGGCAAACTACGCAGTATTTT. The chain combines TRBV11-2 with TRBJ2-3; D gene ambiguous. Germline V gives CDR1 SGHAT, CDR2 FQNNGV. Trimming left V 2 bases short and J 8 bases short, with 14 bases between. CDR3 length equals 14 residues. Full variable domain (rest looked up from reference TRBV11-2 and TRBJ2-3): EAGVAQSPRYKIIEKRQSVAFWCNPISGHATLYWYQQILGQGPKLLIQFQNNGVVDDSQLPKDRFSAERLKGVDSTLKIQPAKLEDSAVYLCASSLTSRQTTQYFGPGTRLTVL.

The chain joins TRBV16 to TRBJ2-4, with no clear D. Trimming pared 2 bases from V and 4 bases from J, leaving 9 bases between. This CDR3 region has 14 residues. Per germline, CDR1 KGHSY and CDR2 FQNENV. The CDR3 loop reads CASSQLREKNIQYF. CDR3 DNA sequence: TGTGCCAGCAGCCAACTTAGAGAAAAAAACATTCAGTACTTC.

The CDR3 loop is CASKLASDTQYF. In DNA, the CDR3 is TGTGCCAGCAAGCTAGCTTCAGATACGCAGTATTTT. The rearrangement links TRBV5-5 to TRBJ2-3; TRBD2 is a possible D gene (5 bases). V lost 6 bases and J 4 bases, leaving 9 bases between the germline ends. The CDR3 covers 12 residues. Germline CDR1 and CDR2: SGHKS and YYEKEE (reference sequence).

CDR3 nucleotide sequence: TGTGCCAGCAGTCTGGGACTAGCGGGAGAGGTGGACGAGCAGTACTTC. This codes for CASSLGLAGEVDEQYF. The J gene is TRBJ2-7, the V gene TRBV28; 14 positions match TRBD2. This CDR3 has 16 residues. The germline V gene encodes CDR1 MDHEN and CDR2 SYDVKM. V dropped 5 bases and J dropped 5; count of bases not matched to a gene: 8.

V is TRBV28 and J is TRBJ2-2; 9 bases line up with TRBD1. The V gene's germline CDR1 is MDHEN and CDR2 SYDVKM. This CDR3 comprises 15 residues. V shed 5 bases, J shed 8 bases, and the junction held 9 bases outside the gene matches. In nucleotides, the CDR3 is TGTGCCAGCAGTGCCCCGGGGACAGGGCCAGGGGAGCTGTTTTTT. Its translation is CASSAPGTGPGELFF.

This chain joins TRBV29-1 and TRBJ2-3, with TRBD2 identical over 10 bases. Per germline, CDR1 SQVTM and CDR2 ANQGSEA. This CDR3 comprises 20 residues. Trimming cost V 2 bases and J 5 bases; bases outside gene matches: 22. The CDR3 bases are TGCAGCGTTGAATGGGCATGGAAGATACCGGGGCTAGCGGGAGTAGATACGCAGTATTTT. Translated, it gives CSVEWAWKIPGLAGVDTQYF.

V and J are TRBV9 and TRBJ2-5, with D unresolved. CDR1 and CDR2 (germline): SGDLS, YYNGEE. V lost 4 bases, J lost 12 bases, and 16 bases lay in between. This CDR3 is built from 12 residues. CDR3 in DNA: TGTGCCAGCAGCCCATGGTTGGGTCCTGAGTACTTC. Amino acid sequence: CASSPWLGPEYF.

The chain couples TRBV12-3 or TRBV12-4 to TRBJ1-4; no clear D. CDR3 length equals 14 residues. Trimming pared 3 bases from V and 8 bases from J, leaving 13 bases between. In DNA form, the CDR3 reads TGTGCCAGCAGTTTTGGGTCAAGGGAAGAAAAACTGTTTTTT. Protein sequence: CASSFGSREEKLFF.

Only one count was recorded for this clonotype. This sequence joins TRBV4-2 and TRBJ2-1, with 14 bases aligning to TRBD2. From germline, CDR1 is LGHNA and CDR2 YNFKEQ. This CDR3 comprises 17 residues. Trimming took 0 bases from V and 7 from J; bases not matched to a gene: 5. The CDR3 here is CASSQEGTSGSSNEQFF. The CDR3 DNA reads TGTGCCAGCAGCCAAGAAGGGACTAGCGGGAGCTCTAATGAGCAGTTCTTC.

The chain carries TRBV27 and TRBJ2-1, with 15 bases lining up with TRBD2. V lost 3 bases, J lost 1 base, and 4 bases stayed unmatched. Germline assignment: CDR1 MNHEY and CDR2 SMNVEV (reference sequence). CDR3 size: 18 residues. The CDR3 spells CASSFGTSGRNSYNEQFF. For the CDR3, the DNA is TGTGCCAGCAGTTTCGGGACTAGCGGGAGGAATTCCTACAATGAGCAGTTCTTC.

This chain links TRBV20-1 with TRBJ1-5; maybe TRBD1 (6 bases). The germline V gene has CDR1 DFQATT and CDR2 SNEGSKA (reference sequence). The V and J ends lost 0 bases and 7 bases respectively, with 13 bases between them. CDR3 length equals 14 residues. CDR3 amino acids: CSARDGPGEQPQHF. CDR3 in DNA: TGCAGTGCTAGAGATGGGCCAGGGGAACAGCCCCAGCATTTT.

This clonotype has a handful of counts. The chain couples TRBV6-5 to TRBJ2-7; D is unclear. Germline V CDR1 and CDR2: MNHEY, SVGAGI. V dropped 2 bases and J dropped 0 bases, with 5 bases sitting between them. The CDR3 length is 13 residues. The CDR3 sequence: CASSYGVSYEQYF. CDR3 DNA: TGTGCCAGCAGTTACGGGGTCTCCTACGAGCAGTACTTC.

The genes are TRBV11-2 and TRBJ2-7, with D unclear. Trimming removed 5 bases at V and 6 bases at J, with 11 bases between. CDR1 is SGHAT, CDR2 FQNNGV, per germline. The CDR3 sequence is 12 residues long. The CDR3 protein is CASSASGFEQYF. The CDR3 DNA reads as TGTGCCAGCAGCGCATCGGGCTTCGAGCAGTACTTC. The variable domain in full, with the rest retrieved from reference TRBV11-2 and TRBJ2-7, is EAGVAQSPRYKIIEKRQSVAFWCNPISGHATLYWYQQILGQGPKLLIQFQNNGVVDDSQLPKDRFSAERLKGVDSTLKIQPAKLEDSAVYLCASSASGFEQYFGPGTRLTVT.

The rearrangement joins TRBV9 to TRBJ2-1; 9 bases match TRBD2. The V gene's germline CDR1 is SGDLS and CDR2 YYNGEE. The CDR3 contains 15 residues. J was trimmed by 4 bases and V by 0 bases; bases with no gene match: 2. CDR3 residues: CASSVGLAAYNEQFF. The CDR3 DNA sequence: TGTGCCAGCAGCGTAGGACTAGCGGCTTACAATGAGCAGTTCTTC. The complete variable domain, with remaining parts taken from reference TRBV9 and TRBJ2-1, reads DSGVTQTPKHLITATGQRVTLRCSPRSGDLSVYWYQQSLDQGLQFLIQYYNGEERAKGNILERFSAQQFPDLHSELNLSSLELGDSALYFCASSVGLAAYNEQFFGPGTRLTVL.

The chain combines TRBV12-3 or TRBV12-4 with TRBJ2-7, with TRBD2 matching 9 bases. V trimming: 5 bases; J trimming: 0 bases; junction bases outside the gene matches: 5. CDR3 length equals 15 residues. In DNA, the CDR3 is TGTGCCAGCAGTACTAGCGGGCGGAGCTCCTACGAGCAGTACTTC. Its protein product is CASSTSGRSSYEQYF.

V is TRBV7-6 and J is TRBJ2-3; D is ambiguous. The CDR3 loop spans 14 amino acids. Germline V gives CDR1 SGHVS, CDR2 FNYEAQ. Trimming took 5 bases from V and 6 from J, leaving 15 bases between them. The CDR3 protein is CASSQSSRGDTQYF. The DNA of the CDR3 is TGTGCCAGCAGCCAAAGTTCCCGAGGCGATACGCAGTATTTT.

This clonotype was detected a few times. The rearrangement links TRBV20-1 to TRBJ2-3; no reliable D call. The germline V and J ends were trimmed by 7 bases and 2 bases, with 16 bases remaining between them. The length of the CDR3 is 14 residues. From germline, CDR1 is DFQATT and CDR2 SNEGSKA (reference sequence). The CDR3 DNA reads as TGCAGTGTTAACTCCCTAATAGACACAGATACGCAGTATTTT. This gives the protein CSVNSLIDTDTQYF.